The clone carrying this T cell receptor beta chain turned up a few times. Cohorts were based on clinical histories the participants reported. A case of COVID-19 had been met by exposed participants within 2 weeks before study entry. Assay: immunoSEQ multiplex PCR; the TCRdb copy retains only in-frame clones and omits some. The sample yields about 190,000 clones, 80% to 85% seen once. The data originate from a study of blood T cell repertoires in COVID-19. Study details: PBMCs, B-cell-depleted T cells, or T cells provided the cDNA or gDNA that made up the material.

Germline lookup yields CDR1 DFQATT and CDR2 SNEGSKA (reference sequence). This CDR3 is 13 amino acids long. The V segment lost 3 bases and the J segment 5 bases; nucleotides outside the gene matches: 6. This receptor was identified in a woman aged 25 to 39 who had been exposed to COVID-19. Sequenced material: PBMCs or T cells enriched from blood (not recorded which). V gene TRBV20-1 combines with J gene TRBJ1-2; 7 bases agree with TRBD1. The CDR3 spells CSASPDRVYGYTF. The CDR3 nucleotides read TGCAGTGCTAGTCCCGACAGGGTGTATGGCTACACCTTC.